This T cell receptor beta chain derives from a study of siplizumab effects on memory and regulatory T cells. Germline CDR1 reads MDHEN; CDR2 reads SYDVKM. The ends were cut back, 11 bases at V and 4 bases at J, with 17 bases in the middle. This CDR3 has 13 amino acids. The table came from immunoSEQ multiplex PCR; TCRdb's copy has only in-frame clones and leaves some out. The table has some 100,000 clones, 91% seen once. The V and J genes are TRBV28 and TRBJ1-1; D might be TRBD1 (6 bases). The sample was CD4+ T cells sorted from blood. The receptor was derived from a human donor in good health. Some clones in this sample may be carry-over from other donors' samples. The CDR3 loop reads CAACRGAPTEAFF. The CDR3 DNA is TGTGCCGCATGTCGGGGGGCTCCCACTGAAGCTTTCTTT.